The T cell receptor beta chain under discussion was sequenced for a study of tumor-infiltrating lymphocytes in primary liver carcinoma. On the study more broadly: The patient population consisted of men and women between 30 and 69 years of age. Lesions, classed as T1-T3 N0M0, spanned about 4 to 10 cm across. General study results and limits: Tumor region pairs overlapped more than did tumor-adjacent and tumor-blood pairs.

cDNA specific to TCR beta was made from 500 ng of total RNA, with a constant-region primer employed for priming. Libraries for TCR beta were built through three nested multiplex PCR rounds, which together made up a slightly modified ARM-PCR procedure. The study ran its first two PCR rounds for roughly 9 cycles each, using TRBV1-TRBV30 forward primers and a C-beta reverse primer. TCRdb re-called the multiplex PCR reads through MiXCR, storing one row per CDR3 protein. Altogether 300,000 to 350,000 distinct CDR3 sequences are present, approximately 65% being singletons, with the ten largest covering roughly 6.5%. The germline V gene encodes CDR1 MGHRA and CDR2 YSYEKL. The CDR3 runs to 14 residues. The study extracted blood RNA from unsorted whole blood and also extracted germline DNA. This clonotype was counted a single time. The antigen remains undetermined. A junction end diverges from the germline sequence, so it may reflect a read error.

The clonotype originates from a man between 40 and 49 years old with primary liver carcinoma and hepatitis B virus infection. Sequencing input: peripheral blood. The chain combines TRBV4-1 with TRBJ2-3; TRBD1 agrees at 10 bases. In nucleotides, the CDR3 is TGCGCCAGCAGCCATGGGACAGGGGATGATACACAGTATTTT. Translating gives CASSHGTGDDTQYF.